A selection of T cell receptor beta chains follows, all from one sample in a study of shared clonotypes between healthy human individuals. Repertoires were generated with immunoSEQ multiplex PCR, while TCRdb's copy carries only in-frame clones and drops some. The profile shows around 940,000 clones, over 75% of them singletons. Sequencing was performed on memory CD4+ T cells sorted from blood. The receptors were gathered from a man between 18 and 35 years old in good health. Each CDR3 is given with its conserved first and last residue. D genes are given only for firm matches. Only some rows state a clone size, as once, few, many or a class for expanded clones.

d_call: TRBD2
v_call: TRBV10-3
clone_size: NA
cdr3_length: 16
j_call: TRBJ2-1
cdr3_aa: CAIGGLAGASYNEQFF
cdr3_nt: TGTGCCATCGGCGGACTAGCGGGGGCCTCCTACAATGAGCAGTTCTTC

d_call: TRBD2
v_call: TRBV10-3
clone_size: NA
cdr3_length: 13
j_call: TRBJ2-1
cdr3_aa: CAIERERGNEQFF
cdr3_nt: TGTGCCATCGAGCGGGAGAGGGGCAATGAGCAGTTCTTC

d_call: TRBD1
v_call: TRBV18
clone_size: NA
cdr3_length: 15
j_call: TRBJ1-2
cdr3_aa: CASSLNDRGAYGYTF
cdr3_nt: TGTGCCAGCTCACTAAACGACAGGGGGGCCTATGGCTACACCTTC

d_call: NA
v_call: TRBV6-1
clone_size: NA
cdr3_length: 13
j_call: TRBJ1-5
cdr3_aa: CASRPGLNQPQHF
cdr3_nt: TGTGCCAGCAGACCGGGACTCAATCAGCCCCAGCATTTT

d_call: NA
v_call: TRBV9
clone_size: NA
cdr3_length: 14
j_call: TRBJ2-5
cdr3_aa: CASSVGSARETQYF
cdr3_nt: TGTGCCAGCAGCGTAGGGTCGGCGCGGGAGACCCAGTACTTC

d_call: NA
v_call: TRBV7-2
clone_size: NA
cdr3_length: 16
j_call: TRBJ2-2
cdr3_aa: CASSPQARTNTGELFF
cdr3_nt: TGTGCCAGCAGCCCACAGGCCCGAACGAACACCGGGGAGCTGTTTTTT

d_call: TRBD2
v_call: TRBV7-2
clone_size: NA
cdr3_length: 14
j_call: TRBJ2-5
cdr3_aa: CASSSKRDGETQYF
cdr3_nt: TGTGCCAGCAGCTCGAAGCGGGACGGAGAGACCCAGTACTTC

d_call: NA
v_call: TRBV4-2
clone_size: NA
cdr3_length: 16
j_call: TRBJ1-3
cdr3_aa: CASSQDRGRNGNTIYF
cdr3_nt: TGTGCCAGCAGCCAAGATCGGGGTAGGAATGGAAACACCATATATTTT

d_call: NA
v_call: TRBV9
clone_size: NA
cdr3_length: 14
j_call: TRBJ2-2
cdr3_aa: CASSVVLGGGELFF
cdr3_nt: TGTGCCAGCAGCGTAGTTCTCGGTGGGGGGGAGCTGTTTTTT

d_call: NA
v_call: TRBV6-1
clone_size: few
cdr3_length: 14
j_call: TRBJ2-2
cdr3_aa: CASSDGGNTGELFF
cdr3_nt: TGTGCCAGCAGTGATGGGGGAAACACCGGGGAGCTGTTTTTT

d_call: NA
v_call: TRBV10-3
clone_size: NA
cdr3_length: 13
j_call: TRBJ2-7
cdr3_aa: CAIKKGRTYEQYF
cdr3_nt: TGTGCCATCAAAAAGGGGCGAACCTACGAGCAGTACTTC

d_call: NA
v_call: TRBV6-1
clone_size: many
cdr3_length: 13
j_call: TRBJ2-6
cdr3_aa: CASTRPGANVLTF
cdr3_nt: TGTGCCAGCACGAGGCCTGGGGCCAACGTCCTGACTTTC

d_call: NA
v_call: TRBV6-1
clone_size: few
cdr3_length: 15
j_call: TRBJ1-5
cdr3_aa: CASSDPVYSNQPQHF
cdr3_nt: TGTGCCAGCAGTGACCCGGTTTATAGCAATCAGCCCCAGCATTTT

d_call: NA
v_call: TRBV7-2
clone_size: NA
cdr3_length: 14
j_call: TRBJ2-5
cdr3_aa: CASSTDSVQETQYF
cdr3_nt: TGTGCCAGCAGTACGGACAGTGTCCAAGAGACCCAGTACTTC

d_call: TRBD1
v_call: TRBV4-3
clone_size: once
cdr3_length: 16
j_call: TRBJ1-2
cdr3_aa: CASSQEPRQGAYGYTF
cdr3_nt: TGCGCCAGCAGCCAAGAACCGCGACAGGGGGCGTACGGCTACACCTTC

d_call: TRBD1
v_call: TRBV7-2
clone_size: NA
cdr3_length: 15
j_call: TRBJ2-3
cdr3_aa: CASSSETGWERAQYF
cdr3_nt: TGTGCCAGCAGTTCGGAGACAGGGTGGGAGAGGGCGCAGTATTTT

d_call: TRBD2
v_call: TRBV5-1
clone_size: NA
cdr3_length: 14
j_call: TRBJ2-7
cdr3_aa: CASSPLAGSYEQYF
cdr3_nt: TGCGCCAGCAGCCCTCTAGCGGGATCCTACGAGCAGTACTTC

d_call: TRBD1
v_call: TRBV5-1
clone_size: NA
cdr3_length: 14
j_call: TRBJ1-6
cdr3_aa: CASSSRTGNSPLHF
cdr3_nt: TGCGCCAGCAGCTCCAGGACAGGCAATTCACCCCTCCACTTT

d_call: NA
v_call: TRBV28
clone_size: NA
cdr3_length: 15
j_call: TRBJ2-7
cdr3_aa: CASSSTGTPGREQYF
cdr3_nt: TGTGCCAGCAGTTCCACCGGGACCCCAGGAAGGGAGCAGTACTTC

d_call: NA
v_call: TRBV28
clone_size: few
cdr3_length: 12
j_call: TRBJ2-3
cdr3_aa: CASSPSTDTQYF
cdr3_nt: TGTGCCAGCAGTCCTTCCACAGATACGCAGTATTTT

d_call: TRBD1
v_call: TRBV18
clone_size: NA
cdr3_length: 14
j_call: TRBJ2-7
cdr3_aa: CASSLPGTGNEQYF
cdr3_nt: TGTGCCAGCTCACTACCCGGGACAGGGAACGAGCAGTACTTC

d_call: TRBD1
v_call: TRBV5-1
clone_size: NA
cdr3_length: 16
j_call: TRBJ2-1
cdr3_aa: CASSLVGQGAGNEQFF
cdr3_nt: TGCGCCAGCAGCTTGGTAGGACAGGGGGCAGGCAATGAGCAGTTCTTC

d_call: TRBD1
v_call: TRBV12-5
clone_size: NA
cdr3_length: 18
j_call: TRBJ2-1
cdr3_aa: CASGLIWGSGGSYNEQFF
cdr3_nt: TGTGCTAGTGGTTTGATCTGGGGCTCAGGGGGCTCCTACAATGAGCAGTTCTTC

d_call: NA
v_call: TRBV11-3
clone_size: NA
cdr3_length: 19
j_call: TRBJ1-3
cdr3_aa: CASSAKWGSLSRLGNTIYF
cdr3_nt: TGTGCCAGCAGCGCAAAGTGGGGCTCGCTATCCAGACTTGGAAACACCATATATTTT

d_call: NA
v_call: TRBV5-6
clone_size: NA
cdr3_length: 15
j_call: TRBJ1-4
cdr3_aa: CASSLAVATNEKLFF
cdr3_nt: TGTGCCAGCAGCTTGGCCGTTGCAACTAATGAAAAACTGTTTTTT

d_call: NA
v_call: TRBV11-2
clone_size: NA
cdr3_length: 14
j_call: TRBJ2-1
cdr3_aa: CASSWSGPYNEQFF
cdr3_nt: TGTGCCAGCAGCTGGAGCGGACCTTACAATGAGCAGTTCTTC

d_call: NA
v_call: TRBV2
clone_size: few
cdr3_length: 13
j_call: TRBJ1-5
cdr3_aa: CASSGGREQPQHF
cdr3_nt: TGTGCCAGCAGTGGGGGCAGGGAACAGCCCCAGCATTTT

d_call: NA
v_call: TRBV5-1
clone_size: NA
cdr3_length: 15
j_call: TRBJ2-7
cdr3_aa: CASSLGGKSTYEQYF
cdr3_nt: TGCGCCAGCAGCTTAGGGGGGAAATCGACCTACGAGCAGTACTTC